This T cell receptor (beta chain) is drawn from a study of beta chain features in type 1 diabetes. Study-wide results and limits: VDJ junctions sequenced from type 1 diabetes patients showed fewer insertions and more deletions. The study found that naive, central memory and Treg TCRB repertoires appeared more similar in patients than in healthy donors. Moderate yet significant TCRB CDR3 shortening was seen in Type 1 diabetes patients in all four CD4+ subsets.

A remark on this clone: Its antigen is not known.

The investigators reverse transcribed all of the isolated RNA, so they sequenced expressed TCRB transcripts. TCRdb's table, derived via immunoSEQ multiplex PCR, lists solely in-frame clones and lacks some. The table includes approximately 260,000 clones, 20% detected once. CD45RO/CCR7/CD25/CD127/CD95/CD27 staining was used to isolate CD4+ naive, central memory, regulatory and stem cell-like memory cells by sorting. The sample was naive CD4+ T cells from blood. The TCR comes from a woman aged 40 to 50 with type 1 diabetes.

This chain's CDR3 is CASSVAGQGGYGYTF. DNA of the CDR3: TGTGCCAGCAGCGTAGCTGGGCAGGGTGGCTATGGCTACACCTTC. V gene TRBV9 combines with J gene TRBJ1-2, with D possibly being TRBD1 (5 bases). CDR1 is SGDLS and CDR2 is YYNGEE in the germline V gene. V was trimmed by 0 bases and J by 4 bases, leaving 13 bases between them. This CDR3 region has 15 residues. Together with reference TRBV9 and TRBJ1-2, the CDR3 gives the full variable domain: DSGVTQTPKHLITATGQRVTLRCSPRSGDLSVYWYQQSLDQGLQFLIQYYNGEERAKGNILERFSAQQFPDLHSELNLSSLELGDSALYFCASSVAGQGGYGYTFGSGTRLTVV.